This T cell receptor (beta chain) stems from a study of cytomegalovirus exposure and HLA in healthy donors. V shed 11 bases and J shed 11 bases, with 27 bases lying between them. In germline, CDR1 is ENHRY, CDR2 SYGVKD. This CDR3 contains 14 residues. This clone was picked up one time. Its target is unknown. Study conclusions and caveats: Cytomegalovirus-associated status was assigned to 164 TCR beta chains. Trimming of TCR beta V- and J-genes showed a link, identified in a later analysis, to a missense DCLRE1C variant. HLA allele associations emerged for about 18,000 TCR beta sequences in a later analysis, at 0.05 false discovery rate.

Primers: 60 Vbeta forward and 13 Jbeta reverse. Sequenced by immunoSEQ multiplex PCR; TCRdb stores in-frame clones only, minus some. In the table there are 110,000 or so clones, around 77% of which are singletons. What was sequenced was PBMCs. J is TRBJ2-5 and V is TRBV10-3; D perhaps matches TRBD2 (5 bases). The TCR originated in a woman between 25 and 40 years old in good health and CMV-seropositive. This CDR3 reads CAVAMPAEREKQYF. CDR3 coding DNA: TGTGCCGTCGCAATGCCAGCGGAGCGTGAAAAGCAGTACTTC.